This TCR beta chain derives from a study of a mutant IDH1 vaccine in newly diagnosed glioma. Study as a whole: Across weeks 1, 3, 5, 7, 11, 15, 19 and 23, patients received a vaccination each time, eight in all. The treated group averaged 40.4 years old and was around 62% male, 37.5% female. Vaccination was launched 4-6 weeks after radiotherapy alone, or with temozolomide cycles.

Time point defined: week 5, during vaccination. Doses of 300 ug of mutant IDH1 20-mer peptide were given with topical imiquimod. TCRdb's table, derived via immunoSEQ multiplex PCR, lists solely in-frame clones and lacks some. The sample yields over 45,000 clones, about 80% seen once. CDR3 length: 20 residues. With 1 base clipped from V and 0 bases from J, the junction kept 13 bases outside the gene matches. The germline gives CDR1 LGHNA, CDR2 YNFKEQ. Regarding this clone: The antigen remains unidentified.

The source is a woman between 50 and 59 years old with glioma. Material: PBMCs, obtained from a glioma patient whose treatment included an IDH1 peptide vaccine. The chain couples TRBV4-2 to TRBJ2-3; 10 bases match TRBD2. CDR3 region: CASSQAPSGGASSSTDTQYF. In DNA form, the CDR3 reads TGTGCCAGCAGCCAAGCTCCCAGCGGGGGGGCCTCTTCTAGCACAGATACGCAGTATTTT.